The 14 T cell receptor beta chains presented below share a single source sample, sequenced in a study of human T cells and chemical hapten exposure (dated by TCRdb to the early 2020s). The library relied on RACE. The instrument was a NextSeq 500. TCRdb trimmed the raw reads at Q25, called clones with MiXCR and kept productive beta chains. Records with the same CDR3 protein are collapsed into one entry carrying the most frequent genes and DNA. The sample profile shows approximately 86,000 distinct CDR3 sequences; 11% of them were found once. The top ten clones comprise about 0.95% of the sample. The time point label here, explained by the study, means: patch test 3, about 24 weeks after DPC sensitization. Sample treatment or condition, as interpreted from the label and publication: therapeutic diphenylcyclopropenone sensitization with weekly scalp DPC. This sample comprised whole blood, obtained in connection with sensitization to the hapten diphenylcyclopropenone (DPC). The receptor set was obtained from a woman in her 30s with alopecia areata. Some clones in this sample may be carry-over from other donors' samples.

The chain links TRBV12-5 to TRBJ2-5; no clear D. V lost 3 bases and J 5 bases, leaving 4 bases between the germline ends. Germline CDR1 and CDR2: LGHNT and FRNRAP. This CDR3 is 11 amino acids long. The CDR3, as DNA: TGTGCTAGTGGTTTCGGGGAGACCCAGTACTTC. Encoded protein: CASGFGETQYF.

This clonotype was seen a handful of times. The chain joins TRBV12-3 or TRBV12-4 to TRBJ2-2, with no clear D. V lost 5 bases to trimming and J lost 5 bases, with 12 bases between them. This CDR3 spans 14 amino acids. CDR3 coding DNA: TGTGCCAGCAGTGCGAAATCTATTACCGGGGAGCTGTTTTTT. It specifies CASSAKSITGELFF.

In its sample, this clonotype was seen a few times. The CDR3 is CSARGETYEQYV. Here the CDR3 DNA reads TGCAGTGCTCGAGGCGAGACCTACGAGCAGTACGTC. This chain uses TRBV20-1 with TRBJ2-7; D unclear. CDR1 and CDR2 (germline): DFQATT, SNEGSKA (reference sequence). V lost 5 bases and J lost 2, with 10 bases in between. The CDR3 extends over 12 amino acids.

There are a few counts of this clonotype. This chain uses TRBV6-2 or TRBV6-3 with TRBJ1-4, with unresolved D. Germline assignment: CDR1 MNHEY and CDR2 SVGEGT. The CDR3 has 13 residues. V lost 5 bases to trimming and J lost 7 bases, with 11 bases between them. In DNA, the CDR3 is TGTGCCAGCAGTCTCGGTTCGGGTGAAAAACTGTTTTTT. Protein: CASSLGSGEKLFF.

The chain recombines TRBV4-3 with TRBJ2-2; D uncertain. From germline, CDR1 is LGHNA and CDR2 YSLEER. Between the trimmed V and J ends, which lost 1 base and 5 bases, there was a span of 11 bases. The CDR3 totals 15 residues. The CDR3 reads CASSQGKGWTGELFF. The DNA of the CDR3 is TGCGCCAGCAGCCAAGGCAAGGGTTGGACCGGGGAGCTGTTTTTT.

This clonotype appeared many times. CDR3 sequence reads: CASSATASTDTQYF. DNA for the CDR3: TGTGCCAGCAGTGCTACCGCTAGCACAGATACGCAGTATTTT. V and J are TRBV6-6 and TRBJ2-3, with D unresolved. The ends were cut back, 5 bases at V and 0 bases at J, with 9 bases in the middle. CDR1 is MNHNY, CDR2 SVGAGI, per germline (reference sequence). The CDR3 contains 14 residues.

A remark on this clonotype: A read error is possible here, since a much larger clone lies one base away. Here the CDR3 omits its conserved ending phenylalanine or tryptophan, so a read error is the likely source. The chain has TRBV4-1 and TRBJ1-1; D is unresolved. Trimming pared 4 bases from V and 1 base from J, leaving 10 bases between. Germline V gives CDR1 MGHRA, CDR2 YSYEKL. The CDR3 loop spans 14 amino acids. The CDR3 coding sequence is TGCGCCAGCAGCCTTGGACCGCCGAACACTGAAGCTTTCATT. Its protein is CASSLGPPNTEAFI.

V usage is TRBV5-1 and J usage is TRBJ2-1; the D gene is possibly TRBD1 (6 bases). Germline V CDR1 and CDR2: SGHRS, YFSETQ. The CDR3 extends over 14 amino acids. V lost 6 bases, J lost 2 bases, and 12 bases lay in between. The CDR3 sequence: CASNPQGTYNEQFF. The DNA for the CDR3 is TGCGCCAGCAACCCCCAGGGGACCTACAATGAGCAGTTCTTC.

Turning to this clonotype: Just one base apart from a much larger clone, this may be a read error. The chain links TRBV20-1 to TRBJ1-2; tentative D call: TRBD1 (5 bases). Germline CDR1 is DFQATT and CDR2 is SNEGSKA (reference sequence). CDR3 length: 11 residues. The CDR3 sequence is CSAGTDYGHTF. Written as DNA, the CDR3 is TGCAGTGCCGGGACGGACTATGGCCACACCTTC.

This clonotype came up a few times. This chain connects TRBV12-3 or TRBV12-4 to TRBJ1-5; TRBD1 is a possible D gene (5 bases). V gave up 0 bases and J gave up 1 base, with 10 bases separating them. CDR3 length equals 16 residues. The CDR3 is CASSLAGDDSNQPQHF. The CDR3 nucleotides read TGTGCCAGCAGTTTAGCAGGGGATGACAGCAATCAGCCCCAGCATTTT.

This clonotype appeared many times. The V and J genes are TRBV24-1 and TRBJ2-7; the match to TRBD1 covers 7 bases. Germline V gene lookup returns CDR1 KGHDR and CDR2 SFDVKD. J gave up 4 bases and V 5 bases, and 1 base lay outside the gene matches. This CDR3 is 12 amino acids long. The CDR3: CATSARGYEQYF. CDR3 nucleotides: TGTGCCACCAGTGCCAGGGGGTACGAGCAGTACTTC.

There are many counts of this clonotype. CDR3 region: CASSLSASGGRETQYF. CDR3 nucleotide sequence: TGTGCCAGCAGTTTATCGGCTAGCGGGGGCCGGGAGACCCAGTACTTC. This rearrangement joins TRBV27 to TRBJ2-5; 10 nucleotides match TRBD2. With V trimmed by 0 bases and J by 5 bases, 6 bases remained unmatched. Germline CDR1 and CDR2: MNHEY and SMNVEV (reference sequence). The CDR3 sequence is 16 residues long.

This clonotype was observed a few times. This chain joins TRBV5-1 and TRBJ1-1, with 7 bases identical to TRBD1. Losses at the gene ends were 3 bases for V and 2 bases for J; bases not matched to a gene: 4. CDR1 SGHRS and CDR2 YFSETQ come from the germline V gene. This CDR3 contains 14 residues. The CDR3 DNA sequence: TGCGCCAGCAGCTCGGGACAGCCCAACACTGAAGCTTTCTTT. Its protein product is CASSSGQPNTEAFF.

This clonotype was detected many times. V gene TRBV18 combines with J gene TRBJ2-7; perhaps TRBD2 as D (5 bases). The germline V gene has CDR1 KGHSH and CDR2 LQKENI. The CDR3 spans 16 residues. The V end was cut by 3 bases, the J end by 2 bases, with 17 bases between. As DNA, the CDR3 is TGTGCCAGCTCACCTCCCCACCGGGATCCCACCTACGAGCAGTACTTC. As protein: CASSPPHRDPTYEQYF.